The following is a TCR beta chain sequence with its context. Its antigen is not known. Per the germline V gene, CDR1 is SGHRS and CDR2 is YFSETQ. The CDR3 totals 17 residues. The V segment lost 0 bases and the J segment 3 bases; nucleotides outside the gene matches: 11. This entry is derived from a study of T cell responses to AZD1222 COVID-19 vaccine. Profiling relied on immunoSEQ multiplex PCR, and the TCRdb table lists in-frame clones only, not all of them. The repertoire has about 73,000 clones, roughly 89% of them found once; the top ten carry 7.5% to 10%. Study outcomes and limitations: Repertoire sampling occurred only after the peak T cell response. Donors were chiefly white British, with a greater number of females, and clonal diversity was perhaps underestimated. Seropositive status at baseline applied to only a handful of AZD1222 recipients.

The chain employs TRBV5-1 and TRBJ1-1, with 7 bases lining up with TRBD1. Here the sequenced sample was peripheral blood, taken 28 days after the second AZD1222 dose. The clonotype comes from an adult who received the AZD1222 COVID-19 vaccine. CDR3 loop: CASSLDPPHRGDTEAFF. The CDR3 DNA follows: TGCGCCAGCAGCTTGGACCCTCCCCACAGGGGAGACACTGAAGCTTTCTTT.